Sequencing of this T cell receptor beta chain was carried out in a study of blood T cell repertoires in COVID-19. Per the germline V gene, CDR1 is LNHDA and CDR2 is SQIVND (reference sequence). The CDR3 consists of 13 residues. The V segment lost 1 base and the J segment 9 bases; nucleotides outside the gene matches: 3. Authors' processing steps: Reference gene primer amplification gave estimated nucleated cell counts. The table came from immunoSEQ multiplex PCR; TCRdb's copy has only in-frame clones and leaves some out. V, J and clone size derive from that table, while D and trimming were established from the DNA sequence. The sample comprises around 200,000 clones, around four fifths of which are singletons, and 6% to 7% rests with the top ten.

The chain combines TRBV19 with TRBJ2-1; 7 positions match TRBD2. The sample comprised peripheral blood. The clonotype comes from a woman in her thirties or forties with COVID-19, enrolled during active disease. DNA for the CDR3: TGTGCCAGTAGTATAGCGGGGGGAATTGAGCAGTTCTTC. Its protein is CASSIAGGIEQFF.